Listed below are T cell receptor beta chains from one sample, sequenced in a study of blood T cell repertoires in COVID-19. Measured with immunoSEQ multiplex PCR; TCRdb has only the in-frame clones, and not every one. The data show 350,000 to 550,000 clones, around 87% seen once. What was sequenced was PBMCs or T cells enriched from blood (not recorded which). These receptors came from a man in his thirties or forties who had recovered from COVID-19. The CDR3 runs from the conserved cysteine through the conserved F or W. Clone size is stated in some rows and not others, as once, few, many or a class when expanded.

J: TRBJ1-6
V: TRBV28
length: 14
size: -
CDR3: CASSLSVSNSPLHF

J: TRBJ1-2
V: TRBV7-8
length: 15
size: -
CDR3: CASSNRDRVNYGYTF

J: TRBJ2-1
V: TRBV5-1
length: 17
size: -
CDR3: CASSLDGWGQQYNEQFF

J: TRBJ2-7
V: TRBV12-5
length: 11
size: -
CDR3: CASGQQLEQYF

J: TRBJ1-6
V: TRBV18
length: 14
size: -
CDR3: CASSRGGSGSPLHF

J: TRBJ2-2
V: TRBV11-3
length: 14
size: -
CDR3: CASSLGPQAGELFF

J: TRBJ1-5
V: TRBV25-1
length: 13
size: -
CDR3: CASSDSSVSPQHF

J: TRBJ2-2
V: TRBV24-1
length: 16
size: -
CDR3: CATSEWTSGRPGELFF

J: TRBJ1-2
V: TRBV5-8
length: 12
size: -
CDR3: CASSLSRRGYTF

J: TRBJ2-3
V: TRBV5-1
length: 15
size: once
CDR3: CASSSGQGLDDTQYF

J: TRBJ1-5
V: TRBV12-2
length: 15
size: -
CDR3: CASRSRGGVSQPQHF

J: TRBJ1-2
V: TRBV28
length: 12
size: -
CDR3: CASRGQGGGYTF

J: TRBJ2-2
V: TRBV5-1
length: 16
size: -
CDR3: CASSPLTVTNTGELFF

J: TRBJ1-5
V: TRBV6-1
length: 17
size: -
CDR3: CASSESIGQGDVQPQHF

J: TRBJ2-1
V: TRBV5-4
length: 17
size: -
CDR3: CASTPSPAGFRDNEQFF

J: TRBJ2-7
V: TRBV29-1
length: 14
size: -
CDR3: CSVRGTRETYEQYF

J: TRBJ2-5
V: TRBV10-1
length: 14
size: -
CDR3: CASSESGGQETQYF

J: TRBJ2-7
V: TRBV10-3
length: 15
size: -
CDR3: CAIRDTGWGSYEQYF

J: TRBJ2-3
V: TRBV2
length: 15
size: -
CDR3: CASVEDRGSTDTQYF

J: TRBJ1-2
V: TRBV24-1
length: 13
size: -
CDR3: CATSEGRGYGYTF

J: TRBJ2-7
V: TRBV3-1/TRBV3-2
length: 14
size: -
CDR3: CASSQLAGAREQYF

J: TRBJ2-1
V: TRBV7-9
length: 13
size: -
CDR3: CASSPKRGNEQFF

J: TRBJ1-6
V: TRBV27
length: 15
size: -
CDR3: CASSLSGTGRSPLHF

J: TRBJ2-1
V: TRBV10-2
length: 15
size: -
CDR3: CASNGRQGAYNEQFF

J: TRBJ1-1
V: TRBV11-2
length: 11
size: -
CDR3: CASSSSTEAFF

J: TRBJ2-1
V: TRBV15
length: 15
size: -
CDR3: CATSRDRSTYNEQFF

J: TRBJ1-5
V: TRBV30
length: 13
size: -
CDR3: CAWSAPGTGVQHF

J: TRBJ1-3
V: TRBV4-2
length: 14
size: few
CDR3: CASSQDVFINTIYF

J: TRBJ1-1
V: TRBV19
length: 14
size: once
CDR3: CASSRDSPITEAFF

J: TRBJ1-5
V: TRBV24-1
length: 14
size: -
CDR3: CATAGRGESQPQHF

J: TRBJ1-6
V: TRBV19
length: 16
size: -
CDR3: CASKIPGSASNSPLHF

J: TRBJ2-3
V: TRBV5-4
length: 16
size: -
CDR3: CASSAGWGTSTDTQYF

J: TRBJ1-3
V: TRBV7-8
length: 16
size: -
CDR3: CASSLEVRGSGNTIYF

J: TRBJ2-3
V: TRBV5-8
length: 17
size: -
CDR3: CASSLELTSGSTDTQYF

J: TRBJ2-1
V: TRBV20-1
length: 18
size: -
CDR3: CSASNGLAGGLVYNEQFF

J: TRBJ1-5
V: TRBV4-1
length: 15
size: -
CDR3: CASSQEGAISGPQHF